A single sample gave rise to the 2 T cell receptor beta chains below, sequenced in a study of sequential checkpoint blockade in melanoma. Specified treatment: randomized to nivolumab then ipilimumab (arm A) or the reverse (arm B). TCRdb's copy holds only in-frame clones and misses some; the assay was immunoSEQ multiplex PCR. The sample has over 15,000 clones, nearly 80% seen once. The sequencing used CD8+ T cells sorted from blood (inferred from file names), collected from a patient given nivolumab and ipilimumab in sequence. These receptors were collected from a human donor with melanoma.

The rearrangement links TRBV29-1 to TRBJ2-7; no definite D call. CDR3 length: 12 residues. Germline assignment: CDR1 SQVTM and CDR2 ANQGSEA. Trimming left V 3 bases short and J 3 bases short, with 9 bases between. CDR3 nucleotide sequence: TGCAGCGTTGAGAATAGACACTACGAGCAGTACTTC. It codes for CSVENRHYEQYF.

The CDR3 nucleotides are TGTGCCAGCAGTTCCTCGGGAGGGGGCTACGAGCAGTACTTC. Protein: CASSSSGGGYEQYF. This chain joins TRBV27 and TRBJ2-7, with TRBD2 matching over 8 bases. The CDR3 spans 14 residues. Germline-derived CDR1 and CDR2 are MNHEY and SMNVEV (reference sequence). The J segment lost 3 bases and the V segment lost 4 bases, leaving 5 bases of the junction unmatched.